This TCR beta chain was profiled in a study of blood T cell repertoires in COVID-19. On the study more broadly: Donors in the United States, Italy and Spain gave samples during acute or convalescent COVID-19. The analysed material was cDNA or gDNA that came from T cells, B-cell-depleted T cells, or PBMCs.

Per germline, CDR1 LGHDT and CDR2 YNNKEL (reference sequence). V was pared by 4 bases and J by 2 bases, with 11 bases of the junction left unmatched. This CDR3 comprises 19 residues. In the authors' methods: The assay estimated nucleated cells by amplifying reference gene primers. Only in-frame clones appear in the TCRdb table, and some are missing; sequencing was by immunoSEQ multiplex PCR. The V and J calls and clone size come from that table; D and trimming were worked out from the DNA. The data show around 200,000 clones, under 85% seen once. Sequencing was done on a sample of peripheral blood. The rearrangement links TRBV3-1 (or the pseudogene TRBV3-2) to TRBJ2-5; 15 bases fit TRBD2. This receptor was taken from a woman between 35 and 50 years old with acute or convalescent COVID-19. CDR3 DNA: TGTGCCAGCAGCCCACCTCCCGGGACTAGCGGGAGGCGACAAGAGACCCAGTACTTC. Residues: CASSPPPGTSGRRQETQYF.